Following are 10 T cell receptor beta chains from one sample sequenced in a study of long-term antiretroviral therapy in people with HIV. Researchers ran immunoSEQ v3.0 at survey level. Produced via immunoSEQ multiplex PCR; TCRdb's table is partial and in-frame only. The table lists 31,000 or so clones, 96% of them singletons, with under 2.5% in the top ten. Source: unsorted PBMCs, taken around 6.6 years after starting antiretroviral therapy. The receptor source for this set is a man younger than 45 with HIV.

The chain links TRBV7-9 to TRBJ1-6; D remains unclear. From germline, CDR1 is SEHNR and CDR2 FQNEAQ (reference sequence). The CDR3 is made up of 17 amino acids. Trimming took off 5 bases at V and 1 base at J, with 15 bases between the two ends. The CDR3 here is CASSHSPTESYNSPLHF. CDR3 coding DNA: TGTGCCAGCAGCCATTCCCCGACGGAGTCCTATAATTCACCCCTCCACTTT. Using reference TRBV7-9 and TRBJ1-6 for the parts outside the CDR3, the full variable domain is DTGVSQNPRHKITKRGQNVTFRCDPISEHNRLYWYRQTLGQGPEFLTYFQNEAQLEKSRLLSDRFSAERPKGSFSTLEIQRTEQGDSAMYLCASSHSPTESYNSPLHFGNGTRLTVT.

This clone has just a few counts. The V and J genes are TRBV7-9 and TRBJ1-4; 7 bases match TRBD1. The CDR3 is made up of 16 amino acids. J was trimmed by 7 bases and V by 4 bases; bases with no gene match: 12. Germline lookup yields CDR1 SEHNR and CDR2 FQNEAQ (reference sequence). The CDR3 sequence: CASSSLPTGRAEKLFF. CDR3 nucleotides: TGTGCCAGCAGCTCCCTCCCGACAGGGAGGGCTGAAAAACTGTTTTTT.

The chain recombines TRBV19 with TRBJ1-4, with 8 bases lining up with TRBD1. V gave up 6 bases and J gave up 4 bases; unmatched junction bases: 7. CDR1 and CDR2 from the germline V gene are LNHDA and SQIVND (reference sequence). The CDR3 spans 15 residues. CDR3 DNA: TGTGCCAGTAGCCTTCGGACAGGGATTAATGAAAAACTGTTTTTT. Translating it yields CASSLRTGINEKLFF.

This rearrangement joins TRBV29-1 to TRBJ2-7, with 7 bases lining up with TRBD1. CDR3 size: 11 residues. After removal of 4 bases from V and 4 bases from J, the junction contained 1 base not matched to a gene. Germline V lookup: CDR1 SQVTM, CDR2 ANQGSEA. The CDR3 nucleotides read TGCAGCGTTGGGGGACAGTACGAGCAGTACTTC. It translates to CSVGGQYEQYF.

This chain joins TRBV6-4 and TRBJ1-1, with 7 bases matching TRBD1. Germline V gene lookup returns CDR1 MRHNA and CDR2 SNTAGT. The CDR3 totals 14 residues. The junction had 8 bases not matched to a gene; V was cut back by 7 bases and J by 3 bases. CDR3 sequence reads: CASKRDRDDTEAFF. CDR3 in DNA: TGTGCCAGCAAGAGAGACAGGGATGACACTGAAGCTTTCTTT.

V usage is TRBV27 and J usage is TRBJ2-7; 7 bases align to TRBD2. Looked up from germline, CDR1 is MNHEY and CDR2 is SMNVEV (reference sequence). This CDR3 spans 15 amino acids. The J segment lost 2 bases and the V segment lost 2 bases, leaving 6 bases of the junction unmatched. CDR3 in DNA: TGTGCCAGCAGTTTAATCCGGGAGGCTACCTACGAGCAGTACTTC. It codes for CASSLIREATYEQYF.

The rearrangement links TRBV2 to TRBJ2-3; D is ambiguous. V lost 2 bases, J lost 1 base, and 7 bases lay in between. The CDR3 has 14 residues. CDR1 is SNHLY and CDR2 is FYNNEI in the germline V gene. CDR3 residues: CASSELTGTDTQYF. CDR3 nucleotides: TGTGCCAGCAGTGAACTTACAGGCACAGATACGCAGTATTTT.

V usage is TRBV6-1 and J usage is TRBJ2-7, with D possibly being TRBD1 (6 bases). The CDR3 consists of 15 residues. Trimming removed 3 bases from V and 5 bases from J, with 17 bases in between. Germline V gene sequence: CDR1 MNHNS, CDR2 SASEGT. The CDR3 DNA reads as TGTGCCAGCAGTGATGCAGGGGCAGGGATCCACGAGCAGTACTTC. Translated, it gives CASSDAGAGIHEQYF.

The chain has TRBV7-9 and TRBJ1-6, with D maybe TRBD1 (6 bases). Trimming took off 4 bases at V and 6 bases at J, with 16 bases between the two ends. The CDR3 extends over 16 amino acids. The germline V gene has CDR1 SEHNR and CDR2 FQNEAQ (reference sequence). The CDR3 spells CASSSLGGTANSPLHF. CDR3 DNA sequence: TGTGCCAGCAGCTCACTAGGGGGAACCGCTAATTCACCCCTCCACTTT.

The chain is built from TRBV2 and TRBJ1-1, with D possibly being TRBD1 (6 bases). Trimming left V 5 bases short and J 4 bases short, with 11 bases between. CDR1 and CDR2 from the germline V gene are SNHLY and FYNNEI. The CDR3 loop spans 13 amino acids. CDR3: CASSRGGGTEAFF. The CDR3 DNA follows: TGTGCCAGCAGTAGAGGAGGGGGCACTGAAGCTTTCTTT.